This record looks at one T cell receptor (beta chain) sequence and its context. The data were taken from a study of blood T cells in healthy people across ages. A second PCR of 7 to 11 cycles used a sample-barcoded 5' primer and a J-beta primer mix. A tag from a template-switch adaptor with 12 random nucleotides marked each cDNA molecule. TCRdb called the 5' RACE reads again in MiXCR, with one record for every CDR3 protein. The sample yields hundreds of thousands of distinct CDR3 sequences, 29% seen once. Germline CDR1 and CDR2: SGHTA and FQGNSA. The CDR3 consists of 15 residues. V dropped 7 bases and J dropped 3 bases, with 15 bases sitting between them.

Sequencing was carried out using blood. The V gene is TRBV7-2, the J gene TRBJ2-2; tentatively, D is TRBD1 (6 bases). This TCR came from a woman aged 80 or older in good health. This CDR3 is CASNPQGSDTGELFF. CDR3 DNA: TGTGCCAGCAACCCACAGGGTTCGGACACCGGGGAGCTGTTTTTT.